The rows below give T cell receptor beta chains drawn from one sample of a study of CXCR3-negative and CXCR3-positive naive CD8 T cells. TCRdb reanalyzed the 5' RACE reads and collapses them to one entry per CDR3 protein, without DNA. Its table records tens of thousands of distinct CDR3 sequences. Sequenced material: naive CXCR3- CD8+ T cells from blood. The source is a human donor in good health. Some clones in this sample may be carry-over from other donors' samples. Both conserved end residues are part of each CDR3. Clone size appears in some rows only: once, few, many, or a class for an expanded clone.

>TRBJ1-6|NA|13|TRBV28
CASSRPLGSPLHF
>TRBJ2-4|NA|16|TRBV9
CASSYGGPTAKNIQYF
>TRBJ1-1|NA|15|TRBV5-6
CASSPGYGTDTEAFF
>TRBJ2-1|NA|15|TRBV5-1
CASSIGQVWHNEQFF
>TRBJ2-2|NA|20|TRBV7-2
CASSRVFDGQPSLGAGELFF
>TRBJ2-7|NA|14|TRBV2
CASSEPGQGGEQYF
>TRBJ2-1|NA|15|TRBV15
CATSADRSSYNEQFF
>TRBJ2-7|NA|13|TRBV7-9
CASIDSLSYEQYF
>TRBJ1-6|NA|14|TRBV7-3
CASSQGQGNSPLHF
>TRBJ2-7|NA|13|TRBV27
CASSQGSLYEQYF
>TRBJ1-1|NA|12|TRBV29-1
CSVEDHPTEAFF
>TRBJ2-3|NA|12|TRBV4-2
CASSQLTDTQYF
>TRBJ1-2|NA|11|TRBV29-1
CSVRQDYGYTF
>TRBJ2-5|NA|13|TRBV6-5
CASSPGWQETQYF
>TRBJ2-7|NA|15|TRBV7-6
CASSLYESTAYEQYF
>TRBJ2-1|NA|15|TRBV15
CATSSHGGPYNEQFF
>TRBJ2-1|NA|16|TRBV20-1
CSASLRGWSFYNEQFF
>TRBJ2-1|NA|15|TRBV28
CASSLPRGGYNEQFF
>TRBJ2-7|NA|13|TRBV27
CASSLSLDREQYF
>TRBJ1-6|NA|13|TRBV29-1
CRRGSSYNSPLHF
>TRBJ2-5|NA|18|TRBV27
CASSLSTIHPSVQETQYF
>TRBJ2-7|NA|13|TRBV7-3
CASRAPGAYEQYF
>TRBJ2-1|NA|12|TRBV5-6
CASSSDSNEQFF
>TRBJ2-7|NA|12|TRBV27
CASSLGQTEQYF
>TRBJ2-4|NA|14|TRBV19
CASSIARTENIQYF
>TRBJ2-5|NA|18|TRBV5-6
CASSLVGGSLVRQETQYF
>TRBJ2-1|NA|15|TRBV4-3
CASSQDTGTYNEQFF
>TRBJ2-7|NA|15|TRBV6-6
CASSYSIESSYEQYF
>TRBJ1-5|NA|19|TRBV28
CASSLGWDPGQKINQPQHF
>TRBJ1-2|NA|16|TRBV25-1
CASSEIREGHNYGYTF
>TRBJ2-7|NA|14|TRBV6-2/TRBV6-3
CASSYQPEAYEQYF
>TRBJ2-1|NA|17|TRBV28
CASSPSVLGSYNNEQFF
>TRBJ1-1|NA|14|TRBV20-1
CSARGSRGDTEAFF
>TRBJ1-1|NA|14|TRBV7-9
CASRLGDRDTEAFF
>TRBJ2-7|NA|12|TRBV12-3/TRBV12-4
CASSLGTDEQYF
>TRBJ1-2|NA|12|TRBV7-6
CASSGQVDGYTF
>TRBJ2-7|NA|15|TRBV10-3
CAISQGQLSSYEQYF
>TRBJ2-2|NA|11|TRBV29-1
CSVAVTGELFF
>TRBJ2-1|NA|13|TRBV4-3
CASSQDKGVVRFF
>TRBJ2-7|NA|14|TRBV28
CASKADREVDEQFF
>TRBJ1-1|NA|15|TRBV14
CASSQRQGPNTEAFF
>TRBJ2-1|NA|14|TRBV4-1
CASSTSGTYNEQFF
>TRBJ2-1|NA|16|TRBV4-2
CASSQDRAAGGNEQFF
>TRBJ1-3|NA|13|TRBV9
CASSPGLGNTIYF
>TRBJ1-6|NA|15|TRBV20-1
CSATPSRGQISPLHF
>TRBJ2-1|NA|13|TRBV29-1
CSGSYSSYNEQFF
>TRBJ2-5|NA|15|TRBV28
CASSFYRLDQETQYF
>TRBJ1-2|medium-sized|14|TRBV4-3
CASSRAGTEYGYTF
>TRBJ2-1|NA|14|TRBV20-1
CSAPPGQVYNEQFF
>TRBJ2-7|NA|18|TRBV4-1
CASSHTIPSGGRFYEQYF
>TRBJ2-1|NA|13|TRBV11-2
CASSLVQYNEQFF
>TRBJ2-3|NA|15|TRBV6-5
CASSDGTGTYGTQYF
>TRBJ2-1|NA|15|TRBV3-1
CASSQRTGYYNEQFF
>TRBJ2-3|NA|12|TRBV28
CASSLNTDTQYF